This entry concerns a single T cell receptor (beta chain). The data were obtained in a study of blood T cell repertoires in COVID-19. Study-wide context: Sites in the United States, Italy and Spain provided acute and convalescent COVID-19 samples. Nucleic acid was either cDNA or gDNA, and it came from T cells, B-cell-depleted T cells, or PBMCs.

CDR1 is SGHVS, CDR2 FQNEAQ, per germline. CDR3 size: 12 residues. The V end was cut by 2 bases, the J end by 7 bases, with 6 bases between. Study processing details: Nucleated cell counts were estimated from reference gene primer amplification. Here immunoSEQ multiplex PCR was the method, and the copy in TCRdb shows in-frame clones only, minus some. The V and J calls and clone size were taken over from that table, and D and trimming were inferred from the DNA. In the table there are about 120,000 clones, over 75% of which are singletons. Source material: peripheral blood. This chain joins TRBV7-8 and TRBJ2-1, with no clear D. This TCR was sampled from a human donor with active COVID-19. The donor label of this sample is uncertain. CDR3 sequence (DNA): TGTGCCAGCAGCTTATTATTGAATGAGCAGTTCTTC. It yields the protein CASSLLLNEQFF.